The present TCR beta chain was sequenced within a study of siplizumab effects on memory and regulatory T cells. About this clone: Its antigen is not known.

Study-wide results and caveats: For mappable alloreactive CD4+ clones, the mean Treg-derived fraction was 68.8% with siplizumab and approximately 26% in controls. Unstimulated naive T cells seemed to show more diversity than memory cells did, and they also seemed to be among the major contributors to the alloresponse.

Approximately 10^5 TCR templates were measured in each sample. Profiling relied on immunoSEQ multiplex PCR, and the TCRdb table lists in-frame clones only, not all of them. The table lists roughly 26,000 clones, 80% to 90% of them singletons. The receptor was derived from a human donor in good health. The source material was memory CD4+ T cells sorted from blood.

For the CDR3, the DNA is TGCAGCGGTACTAGCGGAGGACTCACAGATACGCAGTATTTT. The encoded protein is CSGTSGGLTDTQYF. The V gene is TRBV29-1, the J gene TRBJ2-3, with TRBD2 matching 8 bases. CDR1 is SQVTM and CDR2 is ANQGSEA in the germline V gene. There are 14 residues in the CDR3. J gave up 2 bases and V 7 bases, and 8 bases lay outside the gene matches.